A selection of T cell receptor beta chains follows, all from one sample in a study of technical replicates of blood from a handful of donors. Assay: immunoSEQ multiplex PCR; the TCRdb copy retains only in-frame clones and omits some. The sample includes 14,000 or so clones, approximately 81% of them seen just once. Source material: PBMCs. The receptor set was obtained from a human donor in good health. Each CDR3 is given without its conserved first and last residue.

ASSEAGGSSYEQY,TRBJ2-7,TRBV2
ASSLGSSVYNEQF,TRBJ2-1,TRBV5-6
ASRSSGTGGLLLAGDIGEQY,TRBJ2-7,TRBV28
ASSGASGRSGDTQY,TRBJ2-3,TRBV2
ASSESLAVPYNEQF,TRBJ2-1,TRBV10-1
ASSLAGTSGSIEQF,TRBJ2-1,TRBV7-9
ASSLGLAGGETQY,TRBJ2-5,TRBV11-3
ASSSTGEHTDTQY,TRBJ2-3,TRBV28
ASSLGDRDNYGYT,TRBJ1-2,TRBV7-9
ASSLSRSDSYEQY,TRBJ2-7,TRBV5-4
ASSGLAGGGSNEQF,TRBJ2-1,TRBV6-1
ASSFIGTPTLSTDTQY,TRBJ2-3,TRBV5-8
ASSKSRGSTYNEQF,TRBJ2-1,TRBV19
ASGHQKQGSYEQY,TRBJ2-7,TRBV6-1
ASSPGLAGEQY,TRBJ2-7,TRBV19
ASSTGPYEQY,TRBJ2-7,TRBV6-5
ASSSEGGNQPQH,TRBJ1-5,TRBV19
ASSPPGQGQYEQY,TRBJ2-7,TRBV18
ASSATAGMSVDTQY,TRBJ2-3,TRBV9
ASSLEARVNTEAF,TRBJ1-1,TRBV7-9
ASSDFSGTEAF,TRBJ1-1,TRBV10-1
ASRRRDRLFGGYT,TRBJ1-2,TRBV12-2
AWSVRGSRETQY,TRBJ2-5,TRBV30
ASSNPTERVRSYEQY,TRBJ2-7,TRBV21-1
ASSLEERETQY,TRBJ2-5,TRBV11-2
ASSLASVGTYEQY,TRBJ2-7,TRBV5-1
ASSLRQANEKLF,TRBJ1-4,TRBV7-9
SVLAGTSGTDPGYEQY,TRBJ2-7,TRBV29-1
ASSQGLAGGGGETQY,TRBJ2-5,TRBV4-1
ASRGTGNTIY,TRBJ1-3,TRBV2
ASSDTGNSNTEAF,TRBJ1-1,TRBV25-1
ASSYPSGVSADEQY,TRBJ2-7,TRBV6-6
AISEFSGLAVQSSYEQY,TRBJ2-7,TRBV10-3
AWSHQLLEAF,TRBJ1-1,TRBV30
ASSPGGLSYEQY,TRBJ2-7,TRBV18
ASLPGQEETQY,TRBJ2-5,TRBV18
ATSREAASGSTGELF,TRBJ2-2,TRBV15
ASSFTLQETQY,TRBJ2-5,TRBV5-1
ASSRYGGMASDTYEQY,TRBJ2-7,TRBV27
ASSPGFDQETQY,TRBJ2-5,TRBV7-9
ASSPRSGGDHYGYT,TRBJ1-2,TRBV19
ASSSIEGDGSTSGNTIY,TRBJ1-3,TRBV7-9
AAKTSGTDTQY,TRBJ2-3,TRBV10-2
AWSVGGIDTQY,TRBJ2-3,TRBV30
ASSFFAGTPLREQY,TRBJ2-7,TRBV6-5
ASSSNRESYEQY,TRBJ2-7,TRBV7-2
ASRAANTEAF,TRBJ1-1,TRBV6-6
ASSPGQAGANVLT,TRBJ2-6,TRBV6-5